This TCR beta chain derives from a study of shared clonotypes between healthy human individuals (dated by TCRdb to the early 2020s). Some background on the complete study: A couple of women and a few men aged 18 to 49 years were included in the cohort. Leukapheresis yielded between about 0.85 and 9.5 billion PBMCs per donor. To estimate repertoire size and how much clonotype sharing occurs between individuals, the study deeply sequenced the blood TCR repertoires of five or six healthy adults. For each donor, CD4 naive and CD4 memory were each given three plates, CD8 naive was given two plates, and CD8 memory was given one plate. Libraries were prepared and TCR repertoires were sequenced by different laboratories using diverse techniques, in order to increase sequencing depth and limit assay-specific biases. On the study overall, not on this receptor specifically: When a few donors were compared, the shared fraction of clonotypes was approximately 5% for naive CD4, less than 4% for naive CD8, 2.3% for memory CD4, and 0.4% for memory CD8. Rarefaction of sorted-subset datasets indicated incomplete sequencing despite the large sequencing depth. Only blood was sampled, and tissue TCR repertoires likely differ from those in blood. Larger estimated clonotype richness was generally found for naive subsets than for memory subsets. The genetic and exposure-history diversity represented was limited by the small number of donors. Higher generation probabilities were observed for clonotypes shared by all four sorted-subset donors than for non-shared clonotypes. Pairwise subsampling led to the expectation that sequencing depth would affect the degree of clonotype sharing among donors.

For the CD8 naive samples, CD45RO-negative cells were positively selected for CCR7, yielding a CD45RA+CCR7+ population from which TemRA cells were excluded. The donors were healthy, HIV-negative adults with no recently reported acute infections or vaccinations. Only Caucasian adults living in Nashville, Tennessee, USA were represented among the donors. Blood was collected by leukapheresis, and PBMCs were isolated by Ficoll-Histopaque density gradient centrifugation and then cryopreserved in liquid nitrogen vapor phase. Analytical flow cytometry was used to check the purity and quantity of every magnetically sorted T cell population. Genomic DNA was isolated from each sorted fraction and quantified by UV absorbance on a Nanodrop 2000c. Using the deep immunoSEQ assay, multiplex PCR amplified TCR CDR3 regions from genomic DNA. For each cell subset, the extracted genomic DNA was distributed evenly across all wells of several immunoSEQ 96-well plates, and each plate served as one replicate. For sorted subsets, each replicate PCR was loaded with 150 to 250 ng genomic DNA, equivalent to 30,000 to 35,000 T cell genomes. The purified libraries were quantified using a Qubit 3.0 fluorometer, sized with a Bioanalyzer 2100, and then quantified again using the KAPA Library Quantification kit. A separate single-read 150-cycle Illumina NextSeq 550 flow cell was used to sequence each immunoSEQ 96-well plate. In the authors' own workflow: Because the immunoSEQ output held only junctional sequences and lacked quality scores, the filtering could not match the filtering applied to full-length reads. To assign V/J genes and CDR3, sequences were annotated against IMGT germline references using PyIR, a Python wrapper for IgBLAST v1.9. Reads were filtered out if the reads had weak V/J assignments (E-value above 1e-6), no CDR3, stop codons, out-of-frame junctions, or ambiguous translated residues. V3J clonotypes were defined as sequences sharing an identical inferred V gene, J gene, and CDR3 amino acid sequence. Percentage overlap between repertoires was calculated by dividing the number of shared unique clonotypes by the size of the smaller repertoire. RTK rarefaction, the Chao1 estimator, and Recon v2.1 estimates of unobserved clonotypes were used to assess repertoire richness. Generation probabilities for all TCRbeta clonotypes obtained by the gDNA method from four donors were computed using OLGA. The immuneACCESS repertoire file appears here via TCRdb, limited to in-frame rearrangements. These files lack a portion of the clones; in checked studies, under half of the deficit traces to unresolved V genes, and the cause of the others is not known. V and J calls and clone size are as listed in that table; D and trimming were resolved from the DNA. The sample table records millions of clones; under 95% of these occur just once. In total, the top ten clones hold roughly 1.8% of the sample.

The CDR3 contains 15 residues, cysteine and phenylalanine counted. Kept here is only the CDR3 DNA, which spans 45 bases and is read in frame from base 1. Relative to germline, V is 3 bases shorter and J is 3 bases shorter, with 12 bases between their ends. From the germline V gene, CDR1 is LGHNA and CDR2 is YSLEER. Concerning this clone itself: The target of this receptor is not known. Per-nucleotide qualities are absent, and no much larger clonotype sits a single base away.

The chain joins TRBV4-3 to TRBJ2-1; perhaps TRBD2 is the D gene, with 5 bases matching. What was sequenced was naive CD8+ T cells from PBMCs. The sample's cell subset or site label, decoded: CD45RA+CCR7+. The clonotype was recovered from a man younger than 30 in good health. Some clones in this sample may be carry-over from other donors' samples. The CDR3 protein is CASSHGSRGYNEQFF. The nucleotides read TGCGCCAGCAGCCACGGATCACGGGGCTACAATGAGCAGTTCTTC.